Listed here is a single T cell receptor (beta chain). Its antigen remains unidentified. This sample is part of a study of T cell repertoires in aging, cancer and after chemotherapy. Study summary: Healthy donor repertoires were recorded over several months to years and showed clear clonal overlap. Whole-study results and caveats: Compared with age-matched healthy donors, untreated hematological or solid cancer patients showed higher blood TCR clonality.

Amplification of TCR beta used genomic DNA extracted from peripheral blood. A mixed TRB-A/B primer pool amplified rearranged TRB by multiplex touch-down PCR. TCRdb ran MiXCR on the multiplex PCR reads and lists one entry per CDR3 protein. Of 8,000 to 10,000 distinct CDR3 sequences listed, less than 25% are singletons. Sequencing was done on a sample of blood. The receptor's source is a human donor in good health.

The CDR3 region is CSSTDRLGAYNEQFF. Here the CDR3 DNA reads TGCAGTTCTACAGACCGGCTGGGGGCCTACAATGAGCAGTTCTTC. This chain connects TRBV20-1 to TRBJ2-1; D is tentatively TRBD1 or TRBD2 (5 bases each). The germline V gene has CDR1 DFQATT and CDR2 SNEGSKA (reference sequence). This CDR3 region has 15 residues. The V end lost 8 bases, the J end lost 2 bases, and 19 bases lay between the germline ends.